The 32 T cell receptor beta chains given below trace back to one sample, sequenced in a study of cytomegalovirus exposure and HLA in healthy donors. The PCR employed 60 Vbeta primers together with 13 Jbeta primers. Assay: immunoSEQ multiplex PCR; the TCRdb copy retains only in-frame clones and omits some. This table holds around 100,000 clones, 74% found once. Material: PBMCs. The receptors were gathered from a woman aged 40 to 50 in good health and CMV-seropositive.

The chain carries TRBV5-4 and TRBJ2-3; 10 bases fit TRBD2. The CDR3 has 16 amino acids. J lost 4 bases, V lost 2 bases, and 7 bases had no gene match. Germline V gene data show CDR1 as SGHNT and CDR2 as YYREEE (reference sequence). CDR3 nucleotide sequence: TGTGCCAGCAGCTTACCAGCGGGGGGGCTTGCAGATACGCAGTATTTT. This translates into CASSLPAGGLADTQYF.

J is TRBJ2-3 and V is TRBV4-3; TRBD1 matches at 11 bases. Germline V gene lookup returns CDR1 LGHNA and CDR2 YSLEER. The CDR3 has 16 amino acids. The V gene end was trimmed by 5 bases and the J gene end by 8 bases; junction bases not matched to a gene: 12. The chain's CDR3 is CASSAGQGAVSSTQYF. CDR3 bases: TGCGCCAGCAGCGCTGGACAGGGGGCGGTATCTTCTACGCAGTATTTT.

This clone has more than one count but fewer than ten. The rearrangement links TRBV10-2 to TRBJ1-6; D ambiguous. The CDR3 extends over 10 amino acids. Trimming took 5 bases from V and 10 from J, leaving 3 bases between them. The germline V gene has CDR1 WSHSY and CDR2 SAAADI. The CDR3 bases are TGCGCCAGCAGTCCATCACCCCTCCACTTT. Translation gives CASSPSPLHF.

The J gene is TRBJ2-1, the V gene TRBV13; 7 bases agree with TRBD2. The CDR3 is 16 amino acids. The V segment lost 5 bases and the J segment 7 bases; nucleotides outside the gene matches: 14. Per germline, CDR1 PRHDT and CDR2 FYEKMQ (reference sequence). The CDR3 loop reads CASSGEGRGLTNEQFF. CDR3 in DNA: TGTGCCAGCAGCGGCGAGGGGAGGGGACTTACAAATGAGCAGTTCTTC.

The rearrangement uses TRBV7-3 and TRBJ1-2; D might be TRBD1 (5 bases). The CDR3 runs to 13 residues. The V gene lost 4 bases and the J gene lost 7 bases, with 13 bases spanning the gap. CDR1 is SGHTA and CDR2 is FQGTGA in the germline V gene. The CDR3 spells CASSSASGFGYTF. CDR3 in DNA: TGTGCCAGCAGCTCAGCCTCAGGGTTTGGCTACACCTTC.

Details on this clone: This sample includes further DNA sequences coding for the same CDR3. The V call is TRBV6-6, the J call TRBJ1-4; 8 bases fit TRBD1. CDR3 length equals 13 residues. J gave up 8 bases and V 5 bases, and 4 bases lay outside the gene matches. Germline CDR1 MNHNY, CDR2 SVGAGI (reference sequence). CDR3 in amino acids: CASSRTGNEKLFF. CDR3 nucleotides: TGTGCCAGCAGTCGGACAGGGAACGAAAAACTGTTTTTT.

This clone was seen once. CDR3 sequence (DNA): TGTGCTAGTGGTTTCATAGCGGGGCGGTACAATGAGCAGTTCTTC. Translation gives CASGFIAGRYNEQFF. The rearrangement joins TRBV12-5 to TRBJ2-1; 8 bases line up with TRBD2. The CDR3 is made up of 15 amino acids. J lost 4 bases, V lost 3 bases, and 5 bases had no gene match. Germline V gives CDR1 LGHNT, CDR2 FRNRAP.

The chain carries TRBV2 and TRBJ2-3, with unresolved D. The ends were cut back, 5 bases at V and 0 bases at J, with 3 bases in the middle. The germline gives CDR1 SNHLY, CDR2 FYNNEI. This CDR3 spans 12 amino acids. The DNA of the CDR3 is TGTGCCAGCAGTCCTAGCACAGATACGCAGTATTTT. It yields the protein CASSPSTDTQYF.

This chain joins TRBV29-1 and TRBJ2-1; D may be TRBD1 (8 bases). The CDR3 has 17 amino acids. Germline CDR1 SQVTM, CDR2 ANQGSEA. Trimming removed 7 bases from V and 1 base from J, with 23 bases in between. Written as DNA, the CDR3 is TGCAGCGGCAGGGGGCTTGCGGGAGAAGGGTCCTACAATGAGCAGTTCTTC. Translating gives CSGRGLAGEGSYNEQFF.

The V gene is TRBV13, the J gene TRBJ2-5, with D possibly being TRBD2 (6 bases). Trimming removed 5 bases from V and 5 bases from J, with 18 bases in between. The CDR3 covers 15 residues. CDR1 PRHDT and CDR2 FYEKMQ come from the germline V gene (reference sequence). DNA of the CDR3: TGTGCCAGCAGCCTAAAAGTTGCGGGGTGGGAGACCCAGTACTTC. This translates into CASSLKVAGWETQYF. Full variable domain (rest looked up from reference TRBV13 and TRBJ2-5): AAGVIQSPRHLIKEKRETATLKCYPIPRHDTVYWYQQGPGQDPQFLISFYEKMQSDKGSIPDRFSAQQFSDYHSELNMSSLELGDSALYFCASSLKVAGWETQYFGPGTRLLVL.

For the CDR3, the DNA is TGCGCCAGCAGCTTTGCCTACTTCAATGAGCAGTTCTTC. This encodes CASSFAYFNEQFF. V gene TRBV5-1 combines with J gene TRBJ2-1; D remains unclear. The germline V and J ends were trimmed by 2 bases and 6 bases, with 9 bases remaining between them. The CDR3 runs 13 residues. CDR1 is SGHRS and CDR2 is YFSETQ in the germline V gene.

The V call is TRBV6-1, the J call TRBJ2-7, with 9 bases matching TRBD1. J gave up 4 bases and V 10 bases, and 11 bases lay outside the gene matches. Germline-derived CDR1 and CDR2 are MNHNS and SASEGT. This CDR3 contains 14 residues. The CDR3: CATLLGQGPYEQYF. The CDR3 DNA reads TGTGCCACCCTCTTGGGACAGGGACCATACGAGCAGTACTTC.

The rearrangement joins TRBV29-1 to TRBJ1-2, with D uncertain. This CDR3 is built from 12 residues. Germline-derived CDR1 and CDR2 are SQVTM and ANQGSEA. V was cut by 3 bases and J by 3 bases, with 8 bases left in between. Written as DNA, the CDR3 is TGCAGCGTTGATTGGGGAGACTATGGCTACACCTTC. It codes for CSVDWGDYGYTF.

The chain carries TRBV30 and TRBJ1-1, with D maybe TRBD1 (5 bases). V dropped 0 bases and J dropped 6 bases, with 11 bases sitting between them. CDR1 and CDR2 from the germline V gene are GTSNPN and SVGIG (reference sequence). The CDR3 loop spans 13 amino acids. The chain's CDR3 is CAWSVVGGAEAFF. Here the CDR3 DNA reads TGTGCCTGGAGTGTCGTCGGGGGTGCTGAAGCTTTCTTT.

The V gene is TRBV5-4, the J gene TRBJ2-3, with unresolved D. Trimming stripped 4 bases from V and 4 bases from J, with 10 bases between. CDR3 size: 13 residues. CDR1 SGHNT and CDR2 YYREEE come from the germline V gene (reference sequence). CDR3 DNA: TGTGCCAGCAGCCCGGGTGGCGCAGATACGCAGTATTTT. This sequence encodes CASSPGGADTQYF.

This chain uses TRBV4-1 with TRBJ1-5; 8 bases agree with TRBD1. The J segment lost 5 bases and the V segment lost 0 bases, leaving 6 bases of the junction unmatched. This CDR3 contains 16 residues. Germline-derived CDR1 and CDR2 are MGHRA and YSYEKL. The CDR3 DNA reads as TGCGCCAGCAGCCAAGAAGGACAGGGCAATTATCAGCCCCAGCATTTT. This codes for CASSQEGQGNYQPQHF.

This clone was found a few times. The V and J genes are TRBV14 and TRBJ2-6; D is uncertain. V was shortened by 4 bases and J by 0 bases, with 10 bases between the two germline ends. The germline V gene encodes CDR1 SGHDN and CDR2 FVKESK. The CDR3 runs to 16 residues. The DNA for the CDR3 is TGTGCCAGCAGCCCTAGAATTAGCTCTGGGGCCAACGTCCTGACTTTC. Translation: CASSPRISSGANVLTF.

V usage is TRBV14 and J usage is TRBJ2-7; TRBD2 is a possible D gene (6 bases). Trimming stripped 2 bases from V and 3 bases from J, with 14 bases between. This CDR3 contains 15 residues. Germline V gives CDR1 SGHDN, CDR2 FVKESK. The CDR3 nucleotides are TGTGCCAGCAGCCAACGGCTCGGAGGGAACTACGAGCAGTACTTC. The encoded protein is CASSQRLGGNYEQYF.

CDR3 nucleotides: TGCGCCAGCATGGAGCGGGGTAGCTCCTACAATGAGCAGTTCTTC. Amino acid sequence: CASMERGSSYNEQFF. The chain combines TRBV5-1 with TRBJ2-1; 7 nucleotides align to TRBD2. The CDR3 length is 15 residues. Trimming took 6 bases from V and 0 from J; bases not matched to a gene: 6. The V gene's germline CDR1 is SGHRS and CDR2 YFSETQ.

V is TRBV7-9 and J is TRBJ1-2; 9 positions agree with TRBD1. CDR1 and CDR2 from the germline V gene are SEHNR and FQNEAQ (reference sequence). V dropped 2 bases and J dropped 5; count of bases not matched to a gene: 9. The CDR3 is 16 residues long. Here the CDR3 DNA reads TGTGCCAGCAGCTTATGGCCGGGACAGGGTAGTTATGGCTACACCTTC. It encodes CASSLWPGQGSYGYTF. Full variable domain (missing parts from reference TRBV7-9 and TRBJ1-2): DTGVSQNPRHKITKRGQNVTFRCDPISEHNRLYWYRQTLGQGPEFLTYFQNEAQLEKSRLLSDRFSAERPKGSFSTLEIQRTEQGDSAMYLCASSLWPGQGSYGYTFGSGTRLTVV.

This clone was seen only once. The chain is built from TRBV19 and TRBJ2-1; a weak D match, TRBD2 (6 bases). The ends were cut back, 5 bases at V and 9 bases at J, with 20 bases in the middle. From germline, CDR1 is LNHDA and CDR2 SQIVND (reference sequence). The CDR3 loop spans 15 amino acids. The CDR3 spells CASSANGLTRREQFF. The CDR3 region has the DNA TGTGCCAGTAGTGCGAACGGATTGACTAGACGTGAGCAGTTCTTC.

The V gene is TRBV6-5, the J gene TRBJ2-7; 7 nucleotides match TRBD1. Looked up from germline, CDR1 is MNHEY and CDR2 is SVGAGI. This CDR3 has 14 residues. J lost 6 bases, V lost 2 bases, and 7 bases had no gene match. This chain's CDR3 is CASSYAKGAGEQYF. CDR3 in DNA: TGTGCCAGCAGTTACGCCAAGGGGGCTGGCGAGCAGTACTTC.

V and J are TRBV18 and TRBJ2-6, with TRBD2 matching 7 bases. CDR1 KGHSH and CDR2 LQKENI come from the germline V gene. The ends lost 2 bases at V and 0 bases at J; junction bases unmatched: 13. The CDR3 contains 20 residues. As DNA, the CDR3 is TGTGCCAGCTCACCATTTCCCCAGGGCGGGGGTGACTCTGGGGCCAACGTCCTGACTTTC. This gives the protein CASSPFPQGGGDSGANVLTF.

The rearrangement links TRBV11-3 to TRBJ1-4; 9 nucleotides align to TRBD1. This CDR3 region has 15 residues. The J segment lost 4 bases and the V segment lost 5 bases, leaving 5 bases of the junction unmatched. Germline CDR1 is SGHNT and CDR2 is YENEEA. CDR3 nucleotides: TGTGCCAGCAGCGGAGGGACAGGGAATAATGAAAAACTGTTTTTT. This gives the protein CASSGGTGNNEKLFF.

The chain couples TRBV2 to TRBJ2-1, with 8 bases identical to TRBD2. The germline gives CDR1 SNHLY, CDR2 FYNNEI. The CDR3 loop spans 15 amino acids. The V gene end was trimmed by 6 bases and the J gene end by 3 bases; junction bases not matched to a gene: 7. This CDR3 reads CASSKTSGLYNEQFF. The CDR3 bases are TGTGCCAGCAGCAAAACTAGCGGCCTCTACAATGAGCAGTTCTTC.

The CDR3 is CSVDRTGGNEAFF. CDR3 nucleotide sequence: TGCAGCGTTGACCGGACAGGGGGAAATGAAGCTTTCTTT. The chain couples TRBV29-1 to TRBJ1-1; 10 positions agree with TRBD1. Germline V gives CDR1 SQVTM, CDR2 ANQGSEA. V lost 3 bases, J lost 7 bases, and 5 bases stayed unmatched. The CDR3 is 13 residues long.

V is TRBV18 and J is TRBJ1-1; D gene ambiguous. CDR3 length: 12 residues. CDR1 is KGHSH, CDR2 LQKENI, per germline. V was pared by 2 bases and J by 13 bases, with 14 bases between. The CDR3 region is CASSPSPRNGFF. In DNA, the CDR3 is TGTGCCAGCTCACCATCTCCGCGGAACGGTTTCTTT.

This sequence joins TRBV9 and TRBJ1-5, with a possible D match to TRBD1 (6 bases). V was clipped by 0 bases and J by 1 base, with 8 bases between them. Germline V CDR1 and CDR2: SGDLS, YYNGEE. This CDR3 is 15 amino acids long. CDR3 sequence reads: CASSVGQGSNQPQHF. The CDR3 DNA follows: TGTGCCAGCAGCGTAGGGCAGGGGAGCAATCAGCCCCAGCATTTT.

This clone showed up just a few times. The chain recombines TRBV6-5 with TRBJ1-2, with TRBD1 as a possible D gene (6 bases). The V gene's germline CDR1 is MNHEY and CDR2 SVGAGI. This CDR3 spans 15 amino acids. Trimming took off 7 bases at V and 0 bases at J, with 15 bases between the two ends. CDR3 residues: CASNPPQGANYGYTF. The CDR3 coding sequence is TGTGCCAGCAACCCACCACAGGGCGCTAACTATGGCTACACCTTC.

The J gene is TRBJ2-5, the V gene TRBV5-1; the match to TRBD1 covers 7 bases. CDR1 SGHRS and CDR2 YFSETQ come from the germline V gene. The J segment lost 0 bases and the V segment lost 4 bases, leaving 3 bases of the junction unmatched. The CDR3 spans 14 residues. The CDR3 loop is CASSPGQHQETQYF. The DNA of the CDR3 is TGCGCCAGCAGCCCGGGACAGCACCAAGAGACCCAGTACTTC.

This clone was counted a few times. This sequence joins TRBV18 and TRBJ1-1, with D perhaps TRBD1 (5 bases). Germline V gene data show CDR1 as KGHSH and CDR2 as LQKENI. V lost 2 bases, J lost 3 bases, and 13 bases lay in between. CDR3 length: 15 amino acids. In DNA, the CDR3 is TGTGCCAGCTCACCAGCTGGGAAAGGGGACACTGAAGCTTTCTTT. Translation gives CASSPAGKGDTEAFF.

The CDR3 DNA follows: TGCGCCAGCAGCCAAGAGCTTACCGGGACAGGGACAGATACGCAGTATTTT. As protein: CASSQELTGTGTDTQYF. The gene calls are TRBV5-1 and TRBJ2-3; 9 positions agree with TRBD1. Germline CDR1 SGHRS, CDR2 YFSETQ. The J segment lost 3 bases and the V segment lost 4 bases, leaving 12 bases of the junction unmatched. This CDR3 has 17 residues.